Listed below are T cell receptor beta chains from one sample, sequenced in a study of cytomegalovirus exposure and HLA in healthy donors. Data came from immunoSEQ multiplex PCR; TCRdb stores just in-frame clones and leaves some out. The sample consists of some 140,000 clones, approximately 85% of them appearing once. Sequences were obtained from PBMCs. These receptors were collected from a woman in her fifties or sixties in good health and CMV-seropositive. The CDR3 runs from the conserved cysteine through the conserved F or W. Each record gives: V gene, CDR3 length, clone size, D gene, J gene, CDR3 DNA, CDR3 protein. D genes are given only for firm matches. Clone size, where shown, is once, few, many, or a class for clones that have expanded.

v_call: TRBV2
cdr3_length: 15
clone_size: NA
d_call: TRBD1
j_call: TRBJ1-1
cdr3_nt: TGTGCCAGTAAGACAGGGGGTAACATGAACACTGAAGCTTTCTTT
cdr3_aa: CASKTGGNMNTEAFF

v_call: TRBV5-1
cdr3_length: 16
clone_size: NA
d_call: TRBD1
j_call: TRBJ2-7
cdr3_nt: TGCGCCAGCCGGAGTGGGACCGGGACAGGGTCCTACGAGCAGTACTTC
cdr3_aa: CASRSGTGTGSYEQYF

v_call: TRBV4-3
cdr3_length: 16
clone_size: NA
d_call: NA
j_call: TRBJ2-1
cdr3_nt: TGCGCCAGCAGCCAAGACATCCCCGATTATCCCGGTGAGCAGTTCTTC
cdr3_aa: CASSQDIPDYPGEQFF

v_call: TRBV9
cdr3_length: 16
clone_size: NA
d_call: TRBD2
j_call: TRBJ2-1
cdr3_nt: TGTGCCAGCAGCCCAGGGACTAGCGGGCCCTACAATGAGCAGTTCTTC
cdr3_aa: CASSPGTSGPYNEQFF

v_call: TRBV18
cdr3_length: 16
clone_size: NA
d_call: TRBD1
j_call: TRBJ2-5
cdr3_nt: TGTGCCAGCTCACCACGGGGGACAGGGGGTAAAGAGACCCAGTACTTC
cdr3_aa: CASSPRGTGGKETQYF

v_call: TRBV6-5
cdr3_length: 15
clone_size: NA
d_call: TRBD1
j_call: TRBJ2-2
cdr3_nt: TGTGCCAGCAGGACCCTAGGGGGCTACACCGGGGAGCTGTTTTTT
cdr3_aa: CASRTLGGYTGELFF

v_call: TRBV7-2
cdr3_length: 13
clone_size: NA
d_call: NA
j_call: TRBJ1-2
cdr3_nt: TGTGCCAGCAGCTCGGCCCAGGTCTATGGCTACACCTTC
cdr3_aa: CASSSAQVYGYTF

v_call: TRBV10-3
cdr3_length: 13
clone_size: NA
d_call: NA
j_call: TRBJ2-5
cdr3_nt: TGTGCCATCAGTGCATACACCGGGGAGACCCAGTACTTC
cdr3_aa: CAISAYTGETQYF

v_call: TRBV5-1
cdr3_length: 14
clone_size: NA
d_call: TRBD2
j_call: TRBJ2-1
cdr3_nt: TGCGCCAGCAGCTTGGGGACTAGTACTAATGAGCAGTTCTTC
cdr3_aa: CASSLGTSTNEQFF

v_call: TRBV28
cdr3_length: 13
clone_size: NA
d_call: TRBD1
j_call: TRBJ2-7
cdr3_nt: TGTGCCAGCAATGGGGGACAGGCCCCGTTCCAGTACTTC
cdr3_aa: CASNGGQAPFQYF

v_call: TRBV6-5
cdr3_length: 14
clone_size: NA
d_call: NA
j_call: TRBJ1-5
cdr3_nt: TGTGCCAGCCAGGGTTTCGGTAGCAATCAGCCCCAGCATTTT
cdr3_aa: CASQGFGSNQPQHF

v_call: TRBV15
cdr3_length: 16
clone_size: once
d_call: TRBD2
j_call: TRBJ2-2
cdr3_nt: TGTGCCACCAGCGGAGGAGGAGCGGGGGGGACCGGGGAGCTGTTTTTT
cdr3_aa: CATSGGGAGGTGELFF

v_call: TRBV5-1
cdr3_length: 14
clone_size: NA
d_call: NA
j_call: TRBJ1-3
cdr3_nt: TGCGCCAGCAGCTTGACAGCCTCTGGAAACACCATATATTTT
cdr3_aa: CASSLTASGNTIYF

v_call: TRBV4-3
cdr3_length: 16
clone_size: NA
d_call: TRBD1
j_call: TRBJ1-1
cdr3_nt: TGCGCCAGCAGCCTTAGACAGGGGGCTGAAGAAACTGAAGCTTTCTTT
cdr3_aa: CASSLRQGAEETEAFF

v_call: TRBV6-1
cdr3_length: 17
clone_size: few
d_call: NA
j_call: TRBJ1-5
cdr3_nt: TGTGCCAGCAGTGACTTTCCGGATAAGGGGTCGGATCAGCCCCAGCATTTT
cdr3_aa: CASSDFPDKGSDQPQHF

v_call: TRBV7-3
cdr3_length: 13
clone_size: NA
d_call: NA
j_call: TRBJ1-3
cdr3_nt: TGTGCCAGCAGCTTAAGGGAAGGGGACACCATATATTTT
cdr3_aa: CASSLREGDTIYF

v_call: TRBV7-8
cdr3_length: 13
clone_size: NA
d_call: NA
j_call: TRBJ1-4
cdr3_nt: TGTGCCAGCAGCGAGGGGCGGGGTGAAAAACTGTTTTTT
cdr3_aa: CASSEGRGEKLFF

v_call: TRBV29-1
cdr3_length: 17
clone_size: NA
d_call: NA
j_call: TRBJ2-1
cdr3_nt: TGCAGCGTCATCCCCTGGGGGCCTCAGAGCTCCTACAATGAGCAGTTCTTC
cdr3_aa: CSVIPWGPQSSYNEQFF

v_call: TRBV6-6
cdr3_length: 14
clone_size: NA
d_call: NA
j_call: TRBJ1-1
cdr3_nt: TGTGCCAGCAGTCACAACGACAGGAACACTGAAGCTTTCTTT
cdr3_aa: CASSHNDRNTEAFF

v_call: TRBV5-5
cdr3_length: 13
clone_size: NA
d_call: NA
j_call: TRBJ1-1
cdr3_nt: TGTGCCAGCAGCTTACAGGGGAACACTGAAGCTTTCTTT
cdr3_aa: CASSLQGNTEAFF

v_call: TRBV4-3
cdr3_length: 16
clone_size: NA
d_call: TRBD1
j_call: TRBJ2-2
cdr3_nt: TGCGCCAGCAGCCCCACATCACGACAGGGGGCTCGGGAGCTGTTTTTT
cdr3_aa: CASSPTSRQGARELFF

v_call: TRBV27
cdr3_length: 17
clone_size: once
d_call: TRBD2
j_call: TRBJ2-3
cdr3_nt: TGTGCCAGCAGTTTTACAATGCGGGAGGTAGAAGCAGATACGCAGTATTTT
cdr3_aa: CASSFTMREVEADTQYF

v_call: TRBV5-4
cdr3_length: 18
clone_size: NA
d_call: TRBD2
j_call: TRBJ2-2
cdr3_nt: TGTGCCAGCAGCTTGGTCGCGGCGGGAGGGTCGAACACCGGGGAGCTGTTTTTT
cdr3_aa: CASSLVAAGGSNTGELFF

v_call: TRBV7-9
cdr3_length: 13
clone_size: NA
d_call: TRBD2
j_call: TRBJ2-7
cdr3_nt: TGTTCCAGCAGCTTACGTGGGGGGGACGAGCAGTACTTC
cdr3_aa: CSSSLRGGDEQYF

v_call: TRBV9
cdr3_length: 15
clone_size: NA
d_call: NA
j_call: TRBJ1-6
cdr3_nt: TGTGCCAGCAGCGTAGGACTCTCCTATAATTCACCCCTCCACTTT
cdr3_aa: CASSVGLSYNSPLHF

v_call: TRBV5-1
cdr3_length: 15
clone_size: NA
d_call: TRBD2
j_call: TRBJ2-5
cdr3_nt: TGCGCCAGCAGCTTGGAGACTAGCGGGGGAGAGACCCAGTACTTC
cdr3_aa: CASSLETSGGETQYF

v_call: TRBV4-1
cdr3_length: 14
clone_size: NA
d_call: NA
j_call: TRBJ1-2
cdr3_nt: TGCGCCAGCAGCCAAGAAATAACGAGAGCCGGCTACACCTTC
cdr3_aa: CASSQEITRAGYTF